The 27 T cell receptor beta chains listed next were all sequenced from one sample in a study of T-cell reconstitution after alpha-beta-depleted transplantation in children. The authors prepared the TCRbeta library with unique molecular identifiers. MiXCR, applied by TCRdb to the PCR reads, yields one record per CDR3 protein. The profile covers hundreds of thousands of distinct CDR3 sequences, with around 15% appearing a single time and roughly 27% taken by the ten largest. The sample consisted of PBMCs, mostly from graft donor cells, taken 360 days after TCRalphabeta/CD19-depleted stem cell transplant. Every receptor here comes from a boy younger than two who had a stem cell transplant for Wiskott-Aldrich syndrome, so the T cells may come from the graft donor.

J is TRBJ2-1 and V is TRBV2; 9 bases are a match to TRBD2. The CDR3 extends over 16 amino acids. Looked up from germline, CDR1 is SNHLY and CDR2 is FYNNEI. The ends lost 6 bases at V and 4 bases at J; junction bases unmatched: 10. This CDR3 reads CASRNALAGLYNEQFF. CDR3 in DNA: TGTGCCAGCAGGAACGCTCTAGCGGGACTGTACAATGAGCAGTTCTTC.

The rearrangement links TRBV24-1 to TRBJ2-1; 9 bases agree with TRBD1. The J segment lost 6 bases and the V segment lost 8 bases, leaving 10 bases of the junction unmatched. The germline gives CDR1 KGHDR, CDR2 SFDVKD. The CDR3 runs to 15 residues. Here the CDR3 reads CATTSAGTGINEQFF. In DNA, the CDR3 is TGTGCCACCACTTCCGCCGGGACAGGGATCAATGAGCAGTTCTTC.

This chain connects TRBV4-2 to TRBJ2-7; 8 nucleotides match TRBD1. The CDR3 contains 13 residues. In germline, CDR1 is LGHNA, CDR2 YNFKEQ. Germline trimming cut 0 bases from V and 11 bases from J; bases unmatched to any gene: 6. In DNA form, the CDR3 reads TGTGCCAGCAGCCAAGATGACAGGGGAAGAAAGTACTTC. Residues: CASSQDDRGRKYF.

The chain has TRBV5-1 and TRBJ2-7; TRBD2 might be the D (5 bases). Deletions cut 4 bases from V and 4 bases from J, with 9 bases between. The CDR3 runs to 12 residues. Germline CDR1 is SGHRS and CDR2 is YFSETQ. This CDR3 reads CASSARGYEQYF. The CDR3 region has the DNA TGCGCCAGCAGCGCCCGGGGTTACGAGCAGTACTTC.

This clonotype was seen a handful of times. This chain connects TRBV24-1 to TRBJ2-1, with D tentatively TRBD1 (6 bases). V was cut by 1 base and J by 3 bases, with 12 bases left in between. The CDR3 loop spans 16 amino acids. The germline gives CDR1 KGHDR, CDR2 SFDVKD. This CDR3 is CATSDFRGSDYNEQFF. Written as DNA, the CDR3 is TGTGCCACCAGTGATTTTAGGGGGAGCGACTACAATGAGCAGTTCTTC.

The chain uses TRBV7-2 and TRBJ2-5, with D perhaps matching TRBD1 or TRBD2 (5 bases each). Trimming stripped 4 bases from V and 5 bases from J, with 14 bases between. This CDR3 contains 14 residues. Per the germline V gene, CDR1 is SGHTA and CDR2 is FQGNSA. CDR3 region: CASSWRARGETQYF. The CDR3 region has the DNA TGTGCCAGCAGCTGGCGGGCGAGGGGCGAGACCCAGTACTTC.

The table lists this clonotype with a few counts. The rearrangement joins TRBV10-3 to TRBJ2-3, with D possibly matching TRBD2 (6 bases). The length of the CDR3 is 14 residues. Between the trimmed V and J ends, which lost 0 bases and 4 bases, there was a span of 8 bases. Germline assignment: CDR1 ENHRY and CDR2 SYGVKD. The CDR3 reads CAISESEGSDTQYF. The CDR3 bases are TGTGCCATCAGTGAGTCGGAGGGATCAGATACGCAGTATTTT.

The J gene is TRBJ1-2, the V gene TRBV4-3; 11 nucleotides match TRBD1. CDR3 length: 15 residues. Germline trimming cut 4 bases from V and 4 bases from J; bases unmatched to any gene: 5. Germline values: CDR1 LGHNA, CDR2 YSLEER. The CDR3 nucleotides read TGCGCCAGCAGCCCCCGGGACAGGGGGACCTATGGCTACACCTTC. Translation: CASSPRDRGTYGYTF.

V usage is TRBV5-1 and J usage is TRBJ2-1; 7 positions agree with TRBD1. The V gene's germline CDR1 is SGHRS and CDR2 YFSETQ. With 0 bases clipped from V and 9 bases from J, the junction kept 6 bases outside the gene matches. The CDR3 totals 14 residues. The CDR3 loop is CASSLETGSGEQFF. CDR3 coding DNA: TGCGCCAGCAGCTTGGAGACAGGGTCCGGTGAGCAGTTCTTC.

This clonotype was observed a handful of times. V usage is TRBV5-6 and J usage is TRBJ2-6; D is perhaps TRBD2 (6 bases). V lost 0 bases, J lost 0 bases, and 10 bases lay in between. CDR3 length equals 17 residues. In germline, CDR1 is SGHDT, CDR2 YYEEEE. As DNA, the CDR3 is TGTGCCAGCAGCTTGGTTAGCGGTAACTCTGGGGCCAACGTCCTGACTTTC. Translation: CASSLVSGNSGANVLTF.

The sample holds a few counts of this clonotype. This chain connects TRBV18 to TRBJ1-3, with D perhaps TRBD1 (5 bases). Per germline, CDR1 KGHSH and CDR2 LQKENI. The CDR3 runs 13 residues. The ends were cut back, 2 bases at V and 7 bases at J, with 9 bases in the middle. CDR3 sequence reads: CASSPARANTIYF. CDR3 coding DNA: TGTGCCAGCTCACCAGCCAGGGCGAACACCATATATTTT.

This chain uses TRBV2 with TRBJ2-3; D remains ambiguous. The J call may be faulty, since TRBJ1-5 better matches the DNA end. Germline CDR1 SNHLY, CDR2 FYNNEI. The CDR3 is 16 amino acids. DNA for the CDR3: TGTGCCAGCAGTAGGGAACGGGAGATTACGGCAGATACGCAGCATTTT. Translating gives CASSREREITADTQHF.

The CDR3 loop is CASTSDPYEQYF. The CDR3 coding sequence is TGTGCCAGCACCTCGGACCCCTACGAGCAGTACTTC. This chain connects TRBV11-3 to TRBJ2-7; unclear D gene. Trimming took 7 bases from V and 2 from J, leaving 9 bases between them. The CDR3 runs to 12 residues. CDR1 is SGHNT and CDR2 is YENEEA in the germline V gene.

In the case of this clonotype: The conserved phenylalanine or tryptophan normally closing the CDR3 is absent here, so this likely arose from a read error. The CDR3 loop is CASTRMGTAGNEQYL. In DNA form, the CDR3 reads TGTGCCAGCACCAGAATGGGGACCGCGGGGAACGAGCAGTACCTC. The chain combines TRBV6-2 or TRBV6-3 with TRBJ2-7; D perhaps matches TRBD2 (6 bases). CDR1 is MNHEY, CDR2 SVGEGT, per germline. V shed 7 bases and J shed 5 bases, with 21 bases lying between them. The CDR3 is made up of 15 amino acids.

This clonotype has just one count. CDR3 DNA: TGCAGTGCTAGAGGAACCAGGACAGGACCCTACGAGCAGTACTTC. Protein product: CSARGTRTGPYEQYF. The chain joins TRBV20-1 to TRBJ2-7; 7 bases are a match to TRBD1. The germline gives CDR1 DFQATT, CDR2 SNEGSKA (reference sequence). The CDR3 covers 15 residues. V gave up 1 base and J gave up 2 bases; unmatched junction bases: 8.

This clonotype showed up just a few times. The genes are TRBV2 and TRBJ2-3; either TRBD1 or TRBD2 may supply D (5 bases each). CDR3 length: 15 amino acids. The ends were cut back, 3 bases at V and 6 bases at J, with 16 bases in the middle. The V gene's germline CDR1 is SNHLY and CDR2 FYNNEI. The CDR3 sequence is CASSEEQGAGDTQYF. The CDR3 region has the DNA TGTGCCAGCAGTGAGGAGCAGGGAGCAGGGGATACGCAGTATTTT.

This clonotype showed up just a few times. The rearrangement uses TRBV5-1 and TRBJ1-2; 8 bases are shared with TRBD1. J was trimmed by 6 bases and V by 1 base; bases with no gene match: 8. The CDR3 is 15 amino acids. Germline V gene lookup returns CDR1 SGHRS and CDR2 YFSETQ. The CDR3 nucleotides read TGCGCCAGCAGCTTGTCAGGGGGCAGGATAAATGGCTACACCTTC. As protein: CASSLSGGRINGYTF.

The J gene is TRBJ2-4, the V gene TRBV2, with a possible D match to TRBD2 (7 bases). Germline assignment: CDR1 SNHLY and CDR2 FYNNEI. The CDR3 runs to 16 residues. Trimming stripped 1 base from V and 1 base from J, with 11 bases between. CDR3 in amino acids: CASSEDRGGAKNIQYF. The CDR3 DNA sequence: TGTGCCAGCAGTGAAGACCGCGGGGGCGCCAAAAACATTCAGTACTTC.

The chain uses TRBV9 and TRBJ2-3; no clear D gene. CDR1 is SGDLS, CDR2 YYNGEE, per germline. V was shortened by 4 bases and J by 3 bases, with 18 bases between the two germline ends. The CDR3 runs to 16 residues. The CDR3 DNA sequence: TGTGCCAGCAGCATCAAAGGACGTGGGTTTACAGATACGCAGTATTTT. It encodes CASSIKGRGFTDTQYF.

In this sample, this clonotype turned up a few times. This chain links TRBV27 with TRBJ2-1; TRBD2 aligns across 9 bases. V was clipped by 4 bases and J by 0 bases; unmatched bases: 4. Germline V gene data show CDR1 as MNHEY and CDR2 as SMNVEV (reference sequence). This CDR3 is built from 16 residues. The CDR3 DNA is TGTGCCAGCAGTTGGGGCGGGAGGGTCTCCTACAATGAGCAGTTCTTC. It yields the protein CASSWGGRVSYNEQFF.

In this sample, this clonotype turned up many times. CDR3 residues: CASSPRLAAPYEQYF. CDR3 bases: TGTGCCAGCAGTCCGAGGCTAGCAGCCCCATACGAGCAGTACTTC. The chain recombines TRBV6-1 with TRBJ2-7; perhaps TRBD2 as D (5 bases). CDR3 length equals 15 residues. The V and J ends lost 5 bases and 4 bases respectively, with 18 bases between them. Per the germline V gene, CDR1 is MNHNS and CDR2 is SASEGT.

The chain combines TRBV4-3 with TRBJ1-4; D is unclear. The V gene's germline CDR1 is LGHNA and CDR2 YSLEER. This CDR3 region has 12 residues. The V end was cut by 3 bases, the J end by 5 bases, with 4 bases between. The CDR3 DNA reads as TGCGCCAGCAGCCAGCCCAATGAAAAACTGTTTTTT. It translates to CASSQPNEKLFF.

This clonotype was recorded a few times. V usage is TRBV7-9 and J usage is TRBJ2-3; TRBD1 aligns across 7 bases. With 10 bases clipped from V and 3 bases from J, the junction kept 4 bases outside the gene matches. The germline CDR1 and CDR2 sequences are SEHNR and FQNEAQ (reference sequence). This CDR3 region has 12 residues. Written as DNA, the CDR3 is TGTGCCACACAGGGGTGGACAGATACGCAGTATTTT. Translating it yields CATQGWTDTQYF.

The chain employs TRBV6-5 and TRBJ2-3; possible D gene TRBD1, 6 bases. The CDR3 covers 14 residues. From germline, CDR1 is MNHEY and CDR2 SVGAGI. The V end lost 1 base, the J end lost 3 bases, and 8 bases lay between the germline ends. The CDR3 sequence is CASSYFRGTDTQYF. CDR3 DNA sequence: TGTGCCAGCAGTTACTTCAGGGGAACAGATACGCAGTATTTT.

V is TRBV29-1 and J is TRBJ2-5; 14 bases agree with TRBD2. The DNA end is a closer match to TRBJ2-1, so the J assignment may be wrong. This CDR3 spans 12 amino acids. Germline V gene sequence: CDR1 SQVTM, CDR2 ANQGSEA. The CDR3: CSGLAGGETQFF. The CDR3, as DNA: TGCAGCGGACTAGCGGGAGGGGAGACCCAGTTCTTC.

The chain couples TRBV11-1 to TRBJ2-4, with D possibly being TRBD1 (6 bases). The CDR3 covers 18 residues. Trimming left V 2 bases short and J 4 bases short, with 21 bases between. Germline V gene data show CDR1 as SGHAT and CDR2 as FQDESV (reference sequence). The CDR3 loop is CASSLSRGASESKNIQYF. The DNA for the CDR3 is TGTGCCAGCAGCTTATCCAGGGGCGCGTCGGAGTCAAAAAACATTCAGTACTTC.

The chain couples TRBV20-1 to TRBJ2-1, with D perhaps matching TRBD2 (7 bases). V was shortened by 0 bases and J by 6 bases, with 12 bases between the two germline ends. Germline V gene data show CDR1 as DFQATT and CDR2 as SNEGSKA (reference sequence). The CDR3 loop spans 14 amino acids. CDR3 in DNA: TGCAGTGCTAGAGAGGGGGGAGGGGGCAATGAGCAGTTCTTC. It translates to CSAREGGGGNEQFF.